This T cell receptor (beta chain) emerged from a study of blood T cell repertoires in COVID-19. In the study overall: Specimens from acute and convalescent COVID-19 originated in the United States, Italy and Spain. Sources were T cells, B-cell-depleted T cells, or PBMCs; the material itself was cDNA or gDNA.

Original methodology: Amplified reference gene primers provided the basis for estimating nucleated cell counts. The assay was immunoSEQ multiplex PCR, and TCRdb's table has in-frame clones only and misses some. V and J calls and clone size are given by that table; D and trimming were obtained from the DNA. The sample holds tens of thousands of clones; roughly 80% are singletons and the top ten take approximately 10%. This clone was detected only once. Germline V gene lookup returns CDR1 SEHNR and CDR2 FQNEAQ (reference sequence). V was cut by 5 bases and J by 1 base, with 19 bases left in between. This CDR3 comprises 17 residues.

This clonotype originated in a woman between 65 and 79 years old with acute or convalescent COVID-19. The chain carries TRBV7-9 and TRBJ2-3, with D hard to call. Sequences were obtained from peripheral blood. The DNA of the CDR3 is TGTGCCAGCAGCCGCTTGGGTCGACTCGTAGGCACAGATACGCAGTATTTT. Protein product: CASSRLGRLVGTDTQYF.